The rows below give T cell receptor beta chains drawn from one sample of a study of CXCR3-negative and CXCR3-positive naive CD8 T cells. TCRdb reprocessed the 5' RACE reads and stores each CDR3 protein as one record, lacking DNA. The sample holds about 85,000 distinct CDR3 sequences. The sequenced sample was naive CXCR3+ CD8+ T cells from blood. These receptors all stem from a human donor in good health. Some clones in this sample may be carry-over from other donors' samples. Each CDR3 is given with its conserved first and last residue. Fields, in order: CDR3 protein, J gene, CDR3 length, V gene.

CDR3 protein: CASSQWVSGLAGSTDTQYF
J gene: TRBJ2-3
CDR3 length: 19
V gene: TRBV3-1

CDR3 protein: CASSELLAGDGYEQYF
J gene: TRBJ2-7
CDR3 length: 16
V gene: TRBV23-1

CDR3 protein: CASRWGTGELFF
J gene: TRBJ2-2
CDR3 length: 12
V gene: TRBV5-4

CDR3 protein: CASSQEEGAGTEAFF
J gene: TRBJ1-1
CDR3 length: 15
V gene: TRBV4-2

CDR3 protein: CASSQEASKSYNEQFF
J gene: TRBJ2-1
CDR3 length: 16
V gene: TRBV4-1

CDR3 protein: CASSFLDGYEQYF
J gene: TRBJ2-7
CDR3 length: 13
V gene: TRBV7-9

CDR3 protein: CASSHPTGWGGTEACF
J gene: TRBJ1-1
CDR3 length: 16
V gene: TRBV4-2

CDR3 protein: CASGVPGGELFF
J gene: TRBJ2-2
CDR3 length: 12
V gene: TRBV6-2/TRBV6-3

CDR3 protein: CASSPTSDSSGNTIYF
J gene: TRBJ1-3
CDR3 length: 16
V gene: TRBV9

CDR3 protein: CASSQVFGSDTQYF
J gene: TRBJ2-3
CDR3 length: 14
V gene: TRBV4-1

CDR3 protein: CASSLSLDYEQYF
J gene: TRBJ2-7
CDR3 length: 13
V gene: TRBV12-3/TRBV12-4

CDR3 protein: CATTKRGSDTQYF
J gene: TRBJ2-3
CDR3 length: 13
V gene: TRBV15

CDR3 protein: CSVIDSDSNYEQYF
J gene: TRBJ2-7
CDR3 length: 14
V gene: TRBV29-1

CDR3 protein: CASSFASQKAFF
J gene: TRBJ1-1
CDR3 length: 12
V gene: TRBV7-9

CDR3 protein: CASSSVWAEQETQYF
J gene: TRBJ2-5
CDR3 length: 15
V gene: TRBV28

CDR3 protein: CASSHAGTSDYEQYF
J gene: TRBJ2-7
CDR3 length: 15
V gene: TRBV12-3/TRBV12-4

CDR3 protein: CASSLIGVGEQYF
J gene: TRBJ2-7
CDR3 length: 13
V gene: TRBV28

CDR3 protein: CSVEDRAGPYEQYF
J gene: TRBJ2-7
CDR3 length: 14
V gene: TRBV29-1

CDR3 protein: CASSKRQFDTEAFF
J gene: TRBJ1-1
CDR3 length: 14
V gene: TRBV12-3/TRBV12-4

CDR3 protein: CAIRLGGFGSTDTQYF
J gene: TRBJ2-3
CDR3 length: 16
V gene: TRBV10-3

CDR3 protein: CSAMGLALAYNEQFF
J gene: TRBJ2-1
CDR3 length: 15
V gene: TRBV20-1

CDR3 protein: CSARDKAYMNTEAFF
J gene: TRBJ1-1
CDR3 length: 15
V gene: TRBV20-1

CDR3 protein: CASSVGLSNQPQHF
J gene: TRBJ1-5
CDR3 length: 14
V gene: TRBV25-1

CDR3 protein: CASSLMPTGNTIYF
J gene: TRBJ1-3
CDR3 length: 14
V gene: TRBV7-9

CDR3 protein: CASSLGNPGNEQFF
J gene: TRBJ2-1
CDR3 length: 14
V gene: TRBV7-9

CDR3 protein: CASSFLGPAYEQYF
J gene: TRBJ2-7
CDR3 length: 14
V gene: TRBV28

CDR3 protein: CASSPKGSGGALYEQYF
J gene: TRBJ2-7
CDR3 length: 17
V gene: TRBV4-2

CDR3 protein: CASSSYPGLGSSTDTQYF
J gene: TRBJ2-3
CDR3 length: 18
V gene: TRBV5-1

CDR3 protein: CASSVESSSGRDTQYF
J gene: TRBJ2-3
CDR3 length: 16
V gene: TRBV9

CDR3 protein: CASSLGRRGTGELFF
J gene: TRBJ2-2
CDR3 length: 15
V gene: TRBV7-2

CDR3 protein: CASSFWGQVDEQYF
J gene: TRBJ2-7
CDR3 length: 14
V gene: TRBV12-3/TRBV12-4

CDR3 protein: CASSLGQGNEQFF
J gene: TRBJ2-1
CDR3 length: 13
V gene: TRBV11-2

CDR3 protein: CASSLERNYGYTF
J gene: TRBJ1-2
CDR3 length: 13
V gene: TRBV28

CDR3 protein: CASSLSPGQARYGYTF
J gene: TRBJ1-2
CDR3 length: 16
V gene: TRBV5-1

CDR3 protein: CASSQSSGIKNIQYF
J gene: TRBJ2-4
CDR3 length: 15
V gene: TRBV4-3

CDR3 protein: CASSLAGLAGGPNTGELFF
J gene: TRBJ2-2
CDR3 length: 19
V gene: TRBV7-6

CDR3 protein: CASSLGTSTDTQYF
J gene: TRBJ2-3
CDR3 length: 14
V gene: TRBV7-3

CDR3 protein: CASSYSTNTGELFF
J gene: TRBJ2-2
CDR3 length: 14
V gene: TRBV6-2/TRBV6-3

CDR3 protein: CASSYSTPGLIRIPEGKNTEAFF
J gene: TRBJ1-1
CDR3 length: 23
V gene: TRBV6-5

CDR3 protein: CASSETGLPTGELFF
J gene: TRBJ2-2
CDR3 length: 15
V gene: TRBV6-2/TRBV6-3

CDR3 protein: CASNRGSFTEAFF
J gene: TRBJ1-1
CDR3 length: 13
V gene: TRBV7-9

CDR3 protein: CASSRRESSYNEQFF
J gene: TRBJ2-1
CDR3 length: 15
V gene: TRBV23-1

CDR3 protein: CASSPAGYYQPQHF
J gene: TRBJ1-5
CDR3 length: 14
V gene: TRBV27

CDR3 protein: CSVMWGNGYTF
J gene: TRBJ1-2
CDR3 length: 11
V gene: TRBV29-1

CDR3 protein: CSVWDTGGYTF
J gene: TRBJ1-2
CDR3 length: 11
V gene: TRBV29-1

CDR3 protein: CASSFGQTNTGELFF
J gene: TRBJ2-2
CDR3 length: 15
V gene: TRBV5-1

CDR3 protein: CASSLPLGEGRNEQFF
J gene: TRBJ2-1
CDR3 length: 16
V gene: TRBV12-3/TRBV12-4